Listed here is a single T cell receptor beta chain. The data were produced by immunoSEQ multiplex PCR, yet TCRdb's version contains in-frame clones alone and is incomplete. The table has roughly 150,000 clones, more than 85% seen once; the top ten hold approximately 7%. With 2 bases clipped from V and 8 bases from J, the junction kept 4 bases outside the gene matches. There are 13 residues in the CDR3. CDR1 is MGHRA, CDR2 YSYEKL, per germline. This record comes from a study of T cell responses to AZD1222 COVID-19 vaccine. The sample in question was peripheral blood, obtained after recovery from COVID-19. This receptor was obtained from an adult who had recovered from COVID-19. The rearrangement uses TRBV4-1 and TRBJ1-2; 8 nucleotides match TRBD1. The CDR3, as DNA: TGCGCCAGCAGCCAACGGACAGGGTGGGGCTACACCTTC. Translating gives CASSQRTGWGYTF.